This T cell receptor (beta chain) derives from a study of blood T cell repertoires in COVID-19. Study-wide background: Material from acute and convalescent COVID-19 was sourced from the United States, Italy and Spain. PBMCs, B-cell-depleted T cells, or T cells were the source of the cDNA or gDNA that made up the material.

In the original processing: Estimates of nucleated cell counts were drawn from the amplification of reference gene primers. Repertoires were generated with immunoSEQ multiplex PCR, while TCRdb's copy carries only in-frame clones and drops some. V and J calls and clone size are copied from that table; D and trimming were computed from the DNA. The sample has roughly 280,000 clones, around 87% seen once; the top ten hold 3.6%. Trimming took 3 bases from V and 0 from J; bases not matched to a gene: 14. The CDR3 extends over 20 amino acids. CDR1 is KGHDR, CDR2 SFDVKD, per germline. Sequencing was done on a sample of peripheral blood. This sequence originates from a man younger than 35 with active or convalescent COVID-19. The rearrangement links TRBV24-1 to TRBJ2-1; 9 bases are a match to TRBD2. The DNA for the CDR3 is TGTGCCACCAGTGATGTGGGGGCGTCTCGTAGCGGGAGCTCCTACAATGAGCAGTTCTTC. This encodes CATSDVGASRSGSSYNEQFF.